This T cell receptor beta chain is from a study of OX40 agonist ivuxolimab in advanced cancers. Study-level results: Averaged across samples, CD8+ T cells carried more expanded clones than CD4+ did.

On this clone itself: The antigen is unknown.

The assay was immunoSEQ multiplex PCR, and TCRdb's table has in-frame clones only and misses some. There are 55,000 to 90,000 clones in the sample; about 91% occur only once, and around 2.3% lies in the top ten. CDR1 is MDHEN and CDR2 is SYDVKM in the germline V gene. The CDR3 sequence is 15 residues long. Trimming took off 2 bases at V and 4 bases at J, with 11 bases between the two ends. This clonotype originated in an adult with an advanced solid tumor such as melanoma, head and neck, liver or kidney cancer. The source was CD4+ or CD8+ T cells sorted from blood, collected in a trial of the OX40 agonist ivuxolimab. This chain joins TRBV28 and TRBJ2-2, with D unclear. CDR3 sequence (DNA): TGTGCCAGCAGTTTACCGATAGGGCCCACCGGGGAGCTGTTTTTT. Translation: CASSLPIGPTGELFF.